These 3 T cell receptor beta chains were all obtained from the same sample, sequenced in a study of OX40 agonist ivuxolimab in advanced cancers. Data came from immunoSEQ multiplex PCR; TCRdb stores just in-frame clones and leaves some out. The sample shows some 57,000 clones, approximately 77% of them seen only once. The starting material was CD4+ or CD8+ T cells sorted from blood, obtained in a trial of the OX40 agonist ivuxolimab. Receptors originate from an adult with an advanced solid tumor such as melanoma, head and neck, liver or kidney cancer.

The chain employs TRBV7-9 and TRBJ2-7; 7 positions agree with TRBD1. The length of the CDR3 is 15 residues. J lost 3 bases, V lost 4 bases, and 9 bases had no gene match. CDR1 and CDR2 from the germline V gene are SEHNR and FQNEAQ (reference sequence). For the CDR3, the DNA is TGTGCCAGCAGCTGGCACCGGGACAGAGTCTACGAGCAGTACTTC. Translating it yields CASSWHRDRVYEQYF.

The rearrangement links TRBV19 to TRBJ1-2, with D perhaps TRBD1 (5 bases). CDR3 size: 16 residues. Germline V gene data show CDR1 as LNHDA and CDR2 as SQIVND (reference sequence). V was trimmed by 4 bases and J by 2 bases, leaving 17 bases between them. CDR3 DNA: TGTGCCAGTAGTAAGAATAGGGGTACCGGCAACTATGGCTACACCTTC. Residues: CASSKNRGTGNYGYTF.

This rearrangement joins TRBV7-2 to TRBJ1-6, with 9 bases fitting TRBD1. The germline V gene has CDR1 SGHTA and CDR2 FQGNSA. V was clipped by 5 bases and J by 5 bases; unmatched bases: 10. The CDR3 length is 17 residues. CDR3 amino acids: CASSLNRGPTNNSPLHF. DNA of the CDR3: TGTGCCAGCAGCCTGAACAGGGGGCCCACTAATAATTCACCCCTCCACTTT.